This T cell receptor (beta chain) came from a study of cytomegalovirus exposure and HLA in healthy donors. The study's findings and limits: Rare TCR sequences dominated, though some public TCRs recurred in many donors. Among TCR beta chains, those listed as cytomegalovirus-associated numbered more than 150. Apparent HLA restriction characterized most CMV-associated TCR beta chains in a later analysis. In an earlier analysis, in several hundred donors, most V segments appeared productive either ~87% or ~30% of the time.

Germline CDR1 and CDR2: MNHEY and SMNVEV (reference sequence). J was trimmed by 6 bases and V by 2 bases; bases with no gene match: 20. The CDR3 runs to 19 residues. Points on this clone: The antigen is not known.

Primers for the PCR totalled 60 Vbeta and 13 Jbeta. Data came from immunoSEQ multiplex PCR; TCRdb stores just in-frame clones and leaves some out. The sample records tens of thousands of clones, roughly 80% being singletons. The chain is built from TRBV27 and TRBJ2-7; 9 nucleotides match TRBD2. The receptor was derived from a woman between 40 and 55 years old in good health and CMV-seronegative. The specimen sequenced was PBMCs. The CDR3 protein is CASSLRGVGLAGSFGEQYF. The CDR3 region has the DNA TGTGCCAGCAGTTTAAGAGGGGTGGGACTAGCCGGATCCTTCGGCGAGCAGTACTTC.